This T cell receptor (beta chain) was documented in a study of CXCR3-negative and CXCR3-positive naive CD8 T cells (dated by TCRdb to between 2018 and 2021). A note on the overall study: In total, approximately 140 million TRB reads were obtained, or roughly 1.5 +/- 0.3 million reads per library. Diversity and physicochemical repertoire analyses covered under twelve donors pooled from two independent experiments. Naive subsets from about five donors and memory cells from 3 donors were included in the TRBV-TRBJ cluster analysis. On the study overall, not on this receptor specifically: TRB CDR3s from CXCR3-positive naive cells showed higher hydrophobicity (lower Kidera factor 4), lower energy, and higher strength and volume indices than CXCR3-negative naive cells. Because surface CD5, which has been linked to self-reactivity in mice, was comparable between naive subsets, TCR interaction strength was also inferred from TRB CDR3 physicochemical properties. Both naive subsets had comparably high repertoire diversity, while memory CD8+ T cells had much lower repertoire diversity. Naive CXCR3-negative and CXCR3-positive cells from the same donor showed similar TRBV-TRBJ usage, whereas memory cells showed distinct patterns. Freshly isolated PBMCs were used for most assays because CXCR3 expression partially decreased after cryopreservation.

As regards this clonotype: No antigen is known for it.

For each CD8+ T cell subset, flow sorting was done in triplicate, and under 350,000 cells per subset went directly into RLT lysis buffer. Naive CD8+ T cells were defined stringently as CD45RO-CCR7+CD27+CD95- to exclude memory contaminants. Using standard density gradient centrifugation, peripheral blood mononuclear cells were isolated from buffy coats. A FACSAria III was used to flow-sort naive CD8+ T cells into CXCR3-negative and CXCR3-positive populations. Total RNA was extracted from sorted cells with an RNeasy Mini Kit. CDR1 and CDR2, looked up from the germline V gene, are SGHRS and YFSETQ. Its CDR3 holds 15 amino acids, cysteine through phenylalanine. No DNA appears here. The run used a NextSeq 550. The Human TCR Profiling Kit (MiLaboratory) was used to make UMI-labeled 5' RACE TRB cDNA libraries. The full amount of extracted RNA was used for cDNA synthesis, and the full amount of resulting cDNA was used for PCR amplification. Libraries were prepared in parallel with an identical number of PCR cycles. The authors processed their data as follows. With a minimum of two reads required per UMI, MIGEC and MiXCR pulled out about 50,000 +/- 10,000 unique UMI-labeled TRB cDNA molecules from each library. On average, roughly 40,000 +/- 10,000 functional in-frame TRB CDR3 nucleotide clonotypes lacking stop codons were found per library. After downsampling to 5000 UMI-labeled TRB molecules per sample, diversity metrics, including normalized Shannon-Wiener and Chao1, were computed in VDJtools. VDJtools computed clonotype-size-weighted physicochemical properties of the central five CDR3 residues: interaction energy, strength, volume and Kidera factor 4. TCRdb reanalyzed the reads, keeping one entry per CDR3 protein sequence and omitting DNA. These V and J calls are TCRdb output, not the study's own analysis. The sample's records list fewer than 140,000 distinct CDR3 sequences. The ten most abundant clones make up 0.38% of the sample.

The source is a human donor in good health. Some clones in this sample may be carry-over from other donors' samples. The V gene is TRBV5-1 and the J gene is TRBJ2-7; the D gene TCRdb calls, TRBD2, cannot be checked with no DNA. The sequencing sample was made of naive CXCR3+ CD8+ T cells from blood. In light of the paper, this sample's cell subset or site label describes: CD45RO-CCR7+CD27+CD95- naive CD8+ T cells expressing CXCR3 (TNR3+). This receptor has the CDR3 CASSLLAGGPYEQYF.